The next 27 T cell receptor beta chains were all read from a single sample in a study of cytomegalovirus exposure and HLA in healthy donors. Only in-frame clones appear in the TCRdb table, and some are missing; sequencing was by immunoSEQ multiplex PCR. The table shows around 260,000 clones, with roughly 88% occurring only once. Material: PBMCs. These receptors all stem from a woman between 25 and 40 years old in good health and CMV-seronegative.

This clone was recorded once. V is TRBV4-3 and J is TRBJ2-3, with TRBD1 matching 8 bases. Germline assignment: CDR1 LGHNA and CDR2 YSLEER. J was trimmed by 6 bases and V by 2 bases; bases with no gene match: 1. This CDR3 is 13 amino acids long. CDR3 loop: CASSQNRGDTQYF. CDR3 DNA: TGCGCCAGCAGCCAAAACAGGGGGGATACGCAGTATTTT.

This chain links TRBV28 with TRBJ2-7, with 10 bases that match TRBD1. This CDR3 contains 16 residues. Per germline, CDR1 MDHEN and CDR2 SYDVKM. The ends lost 4 bases at V and 0 bases at J; junction bases unmatched: 6. The CDR3 loop is CASSSPGTGDSYEQYF. The CDR3, as DNA: TGTGCCAGCAGTTCCCCCGGGACAGGGGACTCCTACGAGCAGTACTTC.

The chain combines TRBV7-3 with TRBJ2-2, with D maybe TRBD2 (5 bases). The V gene's germline CDR1 is SGHTA and CDR2 FQGTGA. V lost 3 bases to trimming and J lost 0 bases, with 8 bases between them. The length of the CDR3 is 15 residues. CDR3 nucleotide sequence: TGTGCCAGCAGCTTTGAGGGTCCGAACACCGGGGAGCTGTTTTTT. Protein sequence: CASSFEGPNTGELFF.

The genes are TRBV25-1 and TRBJ2-1, with D uncertain. V was trimmed by 7 bases and J by 5 bases, leaving 6 bases between them. The CDR3 totals 11 residues. The germline V gene encodes CDR1 MGHDK and CDR2 SYGVNS. The CDR3 bases are TGTGCCAGCACCAGCAACAATGAGCAGTTCTTC. This gives the protein CASTSNNEQFF.

The chain has TRBV13 and TRBJ2-1, with D perhaps TRBD2 (5 bases). Germline values: CDR1 PRHDT, CDR2 FYEKMQ (reference sequence). This CDR3 contains 15 residues. Trimming removed 2 bases at V and 8 bases at J, with 16 bases between. The CDR3 nucleotides read TGTGCCAGCAGCTTACGGGGTCCCCAGGCATATGAGCAGTTCTTC. Its translation: CASSLRGPQAYEQFF.

The chain links TRBV27 to TRBJ2-7; 10 bases map to TRBD1. The V gene's germline CDR1 is MNHEY and CDR2 SMNVEV (reference sequence). The CDR3 has 15 residues. Trimming took 4 bases from V and 0 from J; bases not matched to a gene: 3. CDR3 sequence (DNA): TGTGCCAGCAGTTCCCGGGACAGGGGCTCCTACGAGCAGTACTTC. Protein: CASSSRDRGSYEQYF.

The chain employs TRBV29-1 and TRBJ2-1; 12 bases fit TRBD2. The germline CDR1 and CDR2 sequences are SQVTM and ANQGSEA. The V segment lost 1 base and the J segment 3 bases; nucleotides outside the gene matches: 4. The CDR3 totals 16 residues. The CDR3 sequence is CSVEALAGGHYNEQFF. The CDR3 region has the DNA TGCAGCGTTGAAGCCCTAGCGGGAGGGCACTACAATGAGCAGTTCTTC.

The rearrangement uses TRBV2 and TRBJ2-1, with 7 bases matching TRBD2. V trimming: 4 bases; J trimming: 0 bases; junction bases outside the gene matches: 3. Germline V gene lookup returns CDR1 SNHLY and CDR2 FYNNEI. The CDR3 has 15 amino acids. CDR3 loop: CASSVRGSSYNEQFF. In DNA, the CDR3 is TGTGCCAGCAGTGTACGCGGGAGCTCCTACAATGAGCAGTTCTTC.

The chain carries TRBV11-3 and TRBJ2-1; 9 bases align to TRBD2. The germline CDR1 and CDR2 sequences are SGHNT and YENEEA. Trimming at V came to 4 bases and at J to 12 bases, leaving 7 bases not matched to a gene. The CDR3 covers 13 residues. This CDR3 reads CASSSKVAGAQFF. The CDR3 bases are TGTGCCAGCAGCTCAAAGGTAGCGGGGGCGCAGTTCTTC.

This clone was found once. The chain has TRBV6-5 and TRBJ1-1, with a possible D match to TRBD1 (5 bases). Germline V gene sequence: CDR1 MNHEY, CDR2 SVGAGI. CDR3 length: 16 residues. V gave up 0 bases and J gave up 0 bases, with 11 bases separating them. CDR3 in amino acids: CASSYSGRDLNTEAFF. In nucleotides, the CDR3 is TGTGCCAGCAGTTACTCGGGTCGGGACCTGAACACTGAAGCTTTCTTT.

The chain employs TRBV27 and TRBJ1-5, with a possible D match to TRBD1 (5 bases). The CDR3 covers 18 residues. V was pared by 2 bases and J by 2 bases, with 19 bases between. Germline values: CDR1 MNHEY, CDR2 SMNVEV (reference sequence). CDR3 DNA: TGTGCCAGCAGTTTACCGGGACGGAGTCCCGCTGGCAATCAGCCCCAGCATTTT. Protein: CASSLPGRSPAGNQPQHF.

The chain has TRBV28 and TRBJ2-6; perhaps TRBD1 as D (6 bases). The germline V gene encodes CDR1 MDHEN and CDR2 SYDVKM. This CDR3 comprises 14 residues. Trimming took 5 bases from V and 4 from J, leaving 9 bases between them. CDR3 sequence: CASSTGTGANVLTF. For the CDR3, the DNA is TGTGCCAGCAGTACAGGGACCGGGGCCAACGTCCTGACTTTC.

The chain employs TRBV9 and TRBJ2-2; D remains ambiguous. Germline CDR1 is SGDLS and CDR2 is YYNGEE. The length of the CDR3 is 17 residues. V was pared by 0 bases and J by 5 bases, with 17 bases between. CDR3 region: CASSVENTYRVTGELFF. For the CDR3, the DNA is TGTGCCAGCAGCGTAGAAAATACGTATCGGGTTACCGGGGAGCTGTTTTTT.

The chain's CDR3 is CAIKFDSTDTQYF. CDR3 in DNA: TGCGCGATCAAATTCGACAGCACAGATACGCAGTATTTT. The chain couples TRBV5-1 to TRBJ2-3, with D unresolved. Germline loops: CDR1 SGHRS, CDR2 YFSETQ. The CDR3 has 13 residues.

The rearrangement joins TRBV28 to TRBJ2-3; D is uncertain. CDR1 is MDHEN and CDR2 is SYDVKM in the germline V gene. V was pared by 7 bases and J by 2 bases, with 10 bases between. The CDR3 contains 13 residues. The CDR3 loop is CASIPPYTDTQYF. CDR3 in DNA: TGTGCCAGCATCCCCCCCTACACAGATACGCAGTATTTT.

The chain carries TRBV25-1 and TRBJ2-1; 14 nucleotides line up with TRBD2. V shed 7 bases, J shed 1 base, and the junction held 9 bases outside the gene matches. The CDR3 loop spans 18 amino acids. Germline V gene lookup returns CDR1 MGHDK and CDR2 SYGVNS. This CDR3 reads CASNTGLAGALSYNEQFF. The CDR3 region has the DNA TGTGCCAGCAACACGGGACTAGCGGGAGCCCTATCCTACAATGAGCAGTTCTTC.

The V call is TRBV11-2, the J call TRBJ2-5; no clear D gene. Germline V gene sequence: CDR1 SGHAT, CDR2 FQNNGV. The V and J ends lost 1 base and 1 base respectively, with 4 bases between them. The CDR3 has 13 residues. CDR3 residues: CASSLVPQETQYF. The CDR3 nucleotides read TGTGCCAGCAGCTTAGTTCCCCAAGAGACCCAGTACTTC.

This chain joins TRBV7-3 and TRBJ2-1, with 8 bases that match TRBD2. The ends lost 2 bases at V and 3 bases at J; junction bases unmatched: 3. The germline V gene encodes CDR1 SGHTA and CDR2 FQGTGA. This CDR3 is built from 15 residues. This CDR3 reads CASSLHSGVYNEQFF. DNA of the CDR3: TGTGCCAGCAGCTTACATAGCGGGGTCTACAATGAGCAGTTCTTC.

This rearrangement joins TRBV28 to TRBJ2-1; 7 bases are a match to TRBD2. Germline V gives CDR1 MDHEN, CDR2 SYDVKM. J lost 2 bases, V lost 3 bases, and 4 bases had no gene match. The CDR3 has 15 amino acids. CDR3 nucleotide sequence: TGTGCCAGCAGTTTCGGACTAGGCCCCTACAATGAGCAGTTCTTC. Translating it yields CASSFGLGPYNEQFF.

Written as DNA, the CDR3 is TGCGCCAGCAGCCGCGTTTTGGCAGATACGCAGTATTTT. Translated: CASSRVLADTQYF. This chain links TRBV4-3 with TRBJ2-3; D remains ambiguous. V lost 4 bases and J 4 bases, leaving 9 bases between the germline ends. Germline V CDR1 and CDR2: LGHNA, YSLEER. The CDR3 loop spans 13 amino acids.

The DNA of the CDR3 is TGTGCCAGCAATAGAGGCGGTCAGCCCCAGCATTTT. Residues: CASNRGGQPQHF. The genes are TRBV28 and TRBJ1-5; D remains ambiguous. CDR3 length: 12 amino acids. Germline V CDR1 and CDR2: MDHEN, SYDVKM. V lost 7 bases and J 6 bases, leaving 10 bases between the germline ends.

This chain connects TRBV15 to TRBJ1-4; D is perhaps TRBD1 (5 bases). The V gene lost 0 bases and the J gene lost 8 bases, with 16 bases spanning the gap. The CDR3 loop spans 16 amino acids. Germline CDR1 reads LNHNV; CDR2 reads YYDKDF (reference sequence). CDR3 region: CATSRDRQGGWEKLFF. CDR3 sequence (DNA): TGTGCCACCAGCAGAGATCGGCAGGGTGGTTGGGAAAAACTGTTTTTT.

The chain joins TRBV27 to TRBJ2-7; D unclear. CDR3 length: 13 amino acids. CDR1 MNHEY and CDR2 SMNVEV come from the germline V gene (reference sequence). V dropped 4 bases and J dropped 0 bases, with 7 bases sitting between them. The CDR3 region has the DNA TGTGCCAGCAGTTACATACCCTCCTACGAGCAGTACTTC. Its translation is CASSYIPSYEQYF.

The J gene is TRBJ2-7, the V gene TRBV29-1; 8 bases are a match to TRBD2. V was clipped by 7 bases and J by 3 bases; unmatched bases: 8. The CDR3 runs 13 residues. Germline V lookup: CDR1 SQVTM, CDR2 ANQGSEA. This CDR3 reads CSALTSASYEQYF. DNA for the CDR3: TGCAGCGCCCTGACTAGCGCGAGCTACGAGCAGTACTTC.

V usage is TRBV7-8 and J usage is TRBJ2-7, with D perhaps assigned TRBD1 or TRBD2 (5 bases each). V was clipped by 2 bases and J by 7 bases, with 12 bases between them. Germline CDR1 is SGHVS and CDR2 is FQNEAQ. The CDR3 is 13 residues long. The CDR3 sequence is CASSLIGGDEQYF. The CDR3 DNA is TGTGCCAGCAGCTTAATTGGGGGAGATGAGCAGTACTTC.

This clone was counted a single time. The CDR3 sequence is CASSLSRSISYEQYF. As DNA, the CDR3 is TGTGCCAGCAGCTTGTCCAGATCGATCTCCTACGAGCAGTACTTC. The chain carries TRBV5-5 and TRBJ2-7; D gene unclear. Germline CDR1 SGHKS, CDR2 YYEKEE (reference sequence). Trimming took off 1 base at V and 0 bases at J, with 11 bases between the two ends. This CDR3 region has 15 residues.

This clone was counted a few times. This rearrangement joins TRBV15 to TRBJ2-7, with 10 bases fitting TRBD1. From germline, CDR1 is LNHNV and CDR2 YYDKDF (reference sequence). Germline trimming cut 3 bases from V and 5 bases from J; bases unmatched to any gene: 10. This CDR3 has 16 amino acids. CDR3 region: CATSRGTGARYDEQYF. The DNA of the CDR3 is TGTGCCACCAGCAGGGGGACAGGGGCGAGATATGACGAGCAGTACTTC. Based on the CDR3 plus reference TRBV15 and TRBJ2-7, the full variable domain is DAMVIQNPRYQVTQFGKPVTLSCSQTLNHNVMYWYQQKSSQAPKLLFHYYDKDFNNEADTPDNFQSRRPNTSFCFLDIRSPGLGDTAMYLCATSRGTGARYDEQYFGPGTRLTVT.